This TCR beta chain was captured by sequencing in a study of radiation and T cells in renal cell carcinoma. The sample's time point: baseline pretreatment blood. Treatment: 15 Gy SBRT to primary tumor, nephrectomy 4 weeks later. This CDR3 is 13 amino acids long. Germline CDR1 and CDR2: SGHRS and YFSETQ. V dropped 3 bases and J dropped 7; count of bases not matched to a gene: 5. Clones were sequenced by immunoSEQ multiplex PCR, and TCRdb holds only the in-frame ones, with some missing. Of 150,000 or so clones listed, about 88% are singletons. The V gene is TRBV5-1, the J gene TRBJ1-2, with TRBD1 identical over 8 bases. The input for sequencing was blood, taken from a patient whose treatment included radiotherapy and nephrectomy. This sequence originates from a woman between 50 and 59 years old with renal cell carcinoma. CDR3 residues: CASSWTGQVGYTF. The CDR3 DNA follows: TGCGCCAGCAGCTGGACAGGGCAGGTTGGCTACACCTTC.